These 27 T cell receptor beta chains share one sample of origin, sequenced in a study of OX40 agonist ivuxolimab in advanced cancers. Measured with immunoSEQ multiplex PCR; TCRdb has only the in-frame clones, and not every one. The data hold 90,000 to 150,000 clones, with 85% to 90% observed a single time. The sample consisted of CD4+ or CD8+ T cells sorted from blood, taken in a trial of the OX40 agonist ivuxolimab. Receptors were obtained from an adult with an advanced solid tumor such as melanoma, head and neck, liver or kidney cancer.

V is TRBV29-1 and J is TRBJ2-7; 12 bases agree with TRBD2. The V and J ends lost 4 bases and 1 base, in that order; junction bases with no gene match: 2. CDR3 size: 14 residues. In germline, CDR1 is SQVTM, CDR2 ANQGSEA. The CDR3 reads CSVAGTSGSYEQYF. In nucleotides, the CDR3 is TGCAGCGTTGCAGGGACTAGCGGGTCCTACGAGCAGTACTTC.

The chain is built from TRBV5-1 and TRBJ2-3, with 7 bases identical to TRBD2. The trim removed 4 bases at V and 2 bases at J, leaving 7 bases unmatched. CDR3 length: 15 residues. CDR1 is SGHRS and CDR2 is YFSETQ in the germline V gene. The CDR3 nucleotides are TGCGCCAGCAGCATGAGCGGGACCGTCACAGATACGCAGTATTTT. Translated, it gives CASSMSGTVTDTQYF.

The chain is built from TRBV28 and TRBJ2-7, with TRBD1 matching over 10 bases. This CDR3 contains 17 residues. Trimming took 3 bases from V and 6 from J; bases not matched to a gene: 14. In germline, CDR1 is MDHEN, CDR2 SYDVKM. The DNA of the CDR3 is TGTGCCAGCAGTTTGCGGGCTCCGGGACAGGGGATGAGCGAGCAGTACTTC. Encoded protein: CASSLRAPGQGMSEQYF.

This clone was seen only once. This chain joins TRBV7-9 and TRBJ1-1; 8 bases fit TRBD1. The CDR3 contains 15 residues. Germline V lookup: CDR1 SEHNR, CDR2 FQNEAQ (reference sequence). Germline trimming cut 4 bases from V and 1 base from J; bases unmatched to any gene: 5. The CDR3 DNA follows: TGTGCCAGCAGCTCAACCGGGACAGGGAACACTGAAGCTTTCTTT. Translation: CASSSTGTGNTEAFF.

The CDR3 reads CASSKSPAGGQYF. Here the CDR3 DNA reads TGTGCCAGCAGCAAAAGTCCCGCCGGGGGGCAGTACTTC. The rearrangement uses TRBV21-1 and TRBJ2-7; the D call of TRBD2 is as the table states it, not checked on the DNA. TRBV21-1 is a recognized pseudogene. This CDR3 contains 13 residues.

Only one count was recorded for this clone. The J gene is TRBJ1-4, the V gene TRBV18; D is ambiguous. Germline V gives CDR1 KGHSH, CDR2 LQKENI. The CDR3 covers 11 residues. The V gene lost 2 bases and the J gene lost 8 bases, with 3 bases spanning the gap. The CDR3 DNA sequence: TGTGCCAGCTCACCAGGCGAAAAACTGTTTTTT. Translating it yields CASSPGEKLFF.

This chain links TRBV29-1 with TRBJ1-2, with 9 bases fitting TRBD1. The ends lost 3 bases at V and 2 bases at J; junction bases unmatched: 4. This CDR3 has 14 amino acids. Looked up from germline, CDR1 is SQVTM and CDR2 is ANQGSEA. The CDR3: CSVEDRGSNYGYTF. The CDR3, as DNA: TGCAGCGTTGAGGACAGGGGCTCCAACTATGGCTACACCTTC.

The chain couples TRBV5-1 to TRBJ2-7; 11 nucleotides agree with TRBD1. Germline loops: CDR1 SGHRS, CDR2 YFSETQ. The CDR3 covers 14 residues. V lost 8 bases and J lost 4; bases outside the gene matches: 8. In DNA form, the CDR3 reads TGCGCCAGTAAGTCAGGACAGGGGGCTTACGAGCAGTACTTC. It codes for CASKSGQGAYEQYF.

This clone was counted only a few times. The V call is TRBV29-1, the J call TRBJ1-6; no reliable D call. Germline V gives CDR1 SQVTM, CDR2 ANQGSEA. There are 13 residues in the CDR3. V dropped 6 bases and J dropped 8 bases, with 14 bases sitting between them. CDR3 protein: CSVMESSDSPLHF. For the CDR3, the DNA is TGCAGCGTCATGGAATCTTCGGATTCACCCCTCCACTTT.

The chain employs TRBV18 and TRBJ2-5; D is possibly TRBD2 (6 bases). Near its end, the DNA agrees better with TRBJ2-7, so the J call may be wrong. The CDR3 extends over 14 amino acids. Per germline, CDR1 KGHSH and CDR2 LQKENI. CDR3: CASSPPGASYEQYF. The DNA of the CDR3 is TGTGCCAGCTCACCTCCGGGAGCCTCCTACGAGCAGTACTTC.

The chain uses TRBV7-2 and TRBJ1-5; D is unclear. The CDR3 runs 13 residues. Trimming removed 4 bases at V and 5 bases at J, with 9 bases between. Germline values: CDR1 SGHTA, CDR2 FQGNSA. The DNA of the CDR3 is TGTGCCAGCAGCTCTCAAGTTGATCAGCCCCAGCATTTT. It is translated as CASSSQVDQPQHF.

Notes on this clone: The same CDR3 also results from other DNA sequences found in this sample. The chain carries TRBV7-2 and TRBJ2-3; D is ambiguous. This CDR3 region has 12 residues. Looked up from germline, CDR1 is SGHTA and CDR2 is FQGNSA. Trimming left V 5 bases short and J 2 bases short, with 5 bases between. The CDR3 nucleotides read TGTGCCAGCAGCCCCTACACAGATACGCAGTATTTT. Protein product: CASSPYTDTQYF. Drawing the rest from reference TRBV7-2 and TRBJ2-3, the complete variable domain is GAGVSQSPSNKVTEKGKDVELRCDPISGHTALYWYRQSLGQGLEFLIYFQGNSAPDKSGLPSDRFSAERTGGSVSTLTIQRTQQEDSAVYLCASSPYTDTQYFGPGTRLTVL.

The chain uses TRBV30 and TRBJ1-3; D unclear. The CDR3 is 11 amino acids. Trimming shortened V by 2 bases and J by 9 bases, and 8 bases separated the two germline ends. Looked up from germline, CDR1 is GTSNPN and CDR2 is SVGIG (reference sequence). CDR3 coding DNA: TGTGCCTGGAGTCCCACGGGCACCATATATTTT. Its protein product is CAWSPTGTIYF.

This chain joins TRBV27 and TRBJ1-6, with 7 bases identical to TRBD1. V trimming: 6 bases; J trimming: 4 bases; junction bases outside the gene matches: 6. Germline V lookup: CDR1 MNHEY, CDR2 SMNVEV (reference sequence). This CDR3 spans 15 amino acids. The CDR3: CASRSDRVYNSPLHF. CDR3 DNA: TGTGCCAGCAGAAGTGACAGGGTATATAATTCACCCCTCCACTTT.

The chain uses TRBV15 and TRBJ2-7, with D possibly being TRBD1 (5 bases). The CDR3 is 15 amino acids. V was clipped by 4 bases and J by 2 bases, with 15 bases between them. CDR1 LNHNV and CDR2 YYDKDF come from the germline V gene (reference sequence). CDR3 DNA sequence: TGTGCCACCAGCAAATCACAGGCTACCACCTACGAGCAGTACTTC. It yields the protein CATSKSQATTYEQYF.

In DNA form, the CDR3 reads TGCGCCAGCAGCCAAGCAAAAGGGAGCGGGGCCAACGTCCTGACTTTC. Protein product: CASSQAKGSGANVLTF. This chain connects TRBV4-3 to TRBJ2-6; the D gene is possibly TRBD2 (5 bases). V gave up 1 base and J gave up 4 bases, with 11 bases separating them. The CDR3 extends over 16 amino acids. The germline CDR1 and CDR2 sequences are LGHNA and YSLEER.

The chain carries TRBV28 and TRBJ2-5; D tentatively reads TRBD1 or TRBD2 (5 bases each). Germline loops: CDR1 MDHEN, CDR2 SYDVKM. This CDR3 is 16 amino acids long. Trimming took off 4 bases at V and 5 bases at J, with 20 bases between the two ends. The CDR3: CASSSPGSEGRETQYF. The CDR3, as DNA: TGTGCCAGCAGTTCCCCAGGGTCCGAGGGTCGGGAGACCCAGTACTTC. The variable domain in full, with the rest retrieved from reference TRBV28 and TRBJ2-5, is DVKVTQSSRYLVKRTGEKVFLECVQDMDHENMFWYRQDPGLGLRLIYFSYDVKMKEKGDIPEGYSVSREKKERFSLILESASTNQTSMYLCASSSPGSEGRETQYFGPGTRLLVL.

The genes are TRBV9 and TRBJ2-7; 7 bases match TRBD1. Trimming at V came to 0 bases and at J to 0 bases, leaving 3 bases not matched to a gene. The CDR3 length is 15 residues. Germline CDR1 and CDR2: SGDLS and YYNGEE. The CDR3, as DNA: TGTGCCAGCAGCGTAGCAGGGGGAAGCTCCTACGAGCAGTACTTC. It is translated as CASSVAGGSSYEQYF. The full variable domain, its missing parts supplied by reference TRBV9 and TRBJ2-7, is DSGVTQTPKHLITATGQRVTLRCSPRSGDLSVYWYQQSLDQGLQFLIQYYNGEERAKGNILERFSAQQFPDLHSELNLSSLELGDSALYFCASSVAGGSSYEQYFGPGTRLTVT.

The chain links TRBV5-1 to TRBJ1-2, with 10 bases fitting TRBD1. Germline CDR1 and CDR2: SGHRS and YFSETQ. J lost 6 bases, V lost 5 bases, and 13 bases had no gene match. CDR3 size: 16 residues. The CDR3 is CASSPALTGGVDGYTF. The CDR3, as DNA: TGCGCCAGCAGTCCCGCCCTGACAGGGGGCGTGGATGGCTACACCTTC. Using reference TRBV5-1 and TRBJ1-2 for the parts outside the CDR3, the full variable domain is KAGVTQTPRYLIKTRGQQVTLSCSPISGHRSVSWYQQTPGQGLQFLFEYFSETQRNKGNFPGRFSGRQFSNSRSEMNVSTLELGDSALYLCASSPALTGGVDGYTFGSGTRLTVV.

The chain combines TRBV5-4 with TRBJ2-2; no definite D call. Germline V gives CDR1 SGHNT, CDR2 YYREEE (reference sequence). There are 13 residues in the CDR3. V lost 4 bases and J 0 bases, leaving 4 bases between the germline ends. The CDR3 protein is CASSRTNTGELFF. In DNA, the CDR3 is TGTGCCAGCAGCCGAACGAACACCGGGGAGCTGTTTTTT.

The CDR3 sequence: CASSAGQNSNQPQHF. CDR3 nucleotides: TGTGCCAGCAGCGCAGGACAGAATAGCAATCAGCCCCAGCATTTT. V is TRBV9 and J is TRBJ1-5; tentative D call: TRBD1 (6 bases). In germline, CDR1 is SGDLS, CDR2 YYNGEE. The CDR3 consists of 15 residues. V was shortened by 3 bases and J by 0 bases, with 10 bases between the two germline ends.

The table lists this clone with a count of one. The chain links TRBV28 to TRBJ1-1, with TRBD1 matching over 8 bases. The length of the CDR3 is 15 residues. With V trimmed by 6 bases and J by 4 bases, 10 bases remained unmatched. Per the germline V gene, CDR1 is MDHEN and CDR2 is SYDVKM. The CDR3 here is CASSPSDRGGTEAFF. The CDR3 DNA is TGTGCCAGCAGCCCTTCCGACAGGGGCGGCACTGAAGCTTTCTTT.

This clone was observed once. This chain connects TRBV2 to TRBJ1-5, with unresolved D. The CDR3 has 13 residues. Germline V gene sequence: CDR1 SNHLY, CDR2 FYNNEI. Trimming shortened V by 1 base and J by 8 bases, and 9 bases separated the two germline ends. The CDR3 coding sequence is TGTGCCAGCAGTGAAGGGATAAAGGAGCCCCAGCATTTT. It yields the protein CASSEGIKEPQHF.

The chain uses TRBV6-6 and TRBJ1-2, with 12 bases matching TRBD1. Germline CDR1 MNHNY, CDR2 SVGAGI (reference sequence). J gave up 8 bases and V 0 bases, and 4 bases lay outside the gene matches. There are 15 residues in the CDR3. This chain's CDR3 is CASSYSGQGARGYTF. CDR3 sequence (DNA): TGTGCCAGCAGTTACTCGGGACAGGGGGCGCGAGGCTACACCTTC.

The CDR3 DNA sequence: TGTGCCAGCAGTTCAGGGGGATCGTATCAGCCCCAGCATTTT. It encodes CASSSGGSYQPQHF. V gene TRBV28 combines with J gene TRBJ1-5; 7 bases line up with TRBD1. The germline gives CDR1 MDHEN, CDR2 SYDVKM. The CDR3 sequence is 14 residues long. The V and J ends lost 4 bases and 5 bases, in that order; junction bases with no gene match: 5.

V usage is TRBV11-2 and J usage is TRBJ1-4, with D perhaps TRBD1 (5 bases). Germline-derived CDR1 and CDR2 are SGHAT and FQNNGV. Trimming removed 5 bases from V and 7 bases from J, with 23 bases in between. This CDR3 comprises 17 residues. This CDR3 reads CASSPSAGAGWFEKLFF. The CDR3 DNA is TGTGCCAGCAGCCCCTCCGCCGGGGCCGGATGGTTTGAAAAACTGTTTTTT.

The chain carries TRBV19 and TRBJ1-5; 7 bases are shared with TRBD1. CDR3 size: 15 residues. The germline gives CDR1 LNHDA, CDR2 SQIVND (reference sequence). Unmatched junction bases numbered 5, after V lost 1 base and J lost 5 bases. This chain's CDR3 is CASSIGDSGYQPQHF. The CDR3, as DNA: TGTGCCAGTAGTATAGGGGACAGCGGGTATCAGCCCCAGCATTTT.